The 5 T cell receptor beta chains reported below all come from one sample, sequenced in a study of beta chain features in type 1 diabetes. Study-wide findings and caveats: Type 1 diabetes patients had moderately but significantly shorter TCRB CDR3s in all four CD4+ subsets.

The antigens of these receptors remain unknown. As every portion of the isolated RNA was reverse transcribed, the sequencing read expressed TCRB transcripts. Repertoires were generated with immunoSEQ multiplex PCR, while TCRdb's copy carries only in-frame clones and drops some. The repertoire holds 200,000 to 250,000 clones, around 13% seen once, with approximately 0.018% in the top ten. Sequenced input: naive CD4+ T cells from blood. These receptors all stem from a man aged 25-45 years with type 1 diabetes.

The chain links TRBV29-1 to TRBJ1-1, with 10 nucleotides matching TRBD1. In germline, CDR1 is SQVTM, CDR2 ANQGSEA. Trimming at V came to 4 bases and at J to 4 bases, leaving 9 bases not matched to a gene. This CDR3 spans 15 amino acids. The DNA of the CDR3 is TGCAGCGTTGCCCGACAGGGGGCAGGGGCCACTGAAGCTTTCTTT. This gives the protein CSVARQGAGATEAFF.

This clone was seen a handful of times. The chain has TRBV4-1 and TRBJ2-7; 7 positions agree with TRBD1. The CDR3 is 16 amino acids. Germline loops: CDR1 MGHRA, CDR2 YSYEKL. With 4 bases clipped from V and 2 bases from J, the junction kept 11 bases outside the gene matches. For the CDR3, the DNA is TGCGCCAGCAGCCGCCTTTCGACAGGGAGTGCCTACGAGCAGTACTTC. Translation: CASSRLSTGSAYEQYF.

The chain employs TRBV29-1 and TRBJ1-3; TRBD1 aligns across 8 bases. Germline V gives CDR1 SQVTM, CDR2 ANQGSEA. The CDR3 consists of 15 residues. With 4 bases clipped from V and 0 bases from J, the junction kept 5 bases outside the gene matches. The CDR3 bases are TGCAGCGTTGGGGACAGGCGTAGCTCTGGAAACACCATATATTTT. Translating it yields CSVGDRRSSGNTIYF.

The V and J genes are TRBV5-1 and TRBJ1-1; 8 bases fit TRBD1. This CDR3 is built from 15 residues. Germline-derived CDR1 and CDR2 are SGHRS and YFSETQ. The trim removed 3 bases at V and 4 bases at J, leaving 8 bases unmatched. The CDR3 region is CASSSGTGSSTEAFF. CDR3 nucleotides: TGCGCCAGCAGCTCCGGGACAGGATCCTCCACTGAAGCTTTCTTT.

In its sample, this clone was seen a few times. This rearrangement joins TRBV5-1 to TRBJ2-3, with D perhaps matching TRBD1 (5 bases). The germline CDR1 and CDR2 sequences are SGHRS and YFSETQ. This CDR3 is 15 amino acids long. The ends were cut back, 3 bases at V and 3 bases at J, with 14 bases in the middle. DNA for the CDR3: TGCGCCAGCAGCTCCCGACCCTCAGGGACAGATACGCAGTATTTT. It codes for CASSSRPSGTDTQYF.